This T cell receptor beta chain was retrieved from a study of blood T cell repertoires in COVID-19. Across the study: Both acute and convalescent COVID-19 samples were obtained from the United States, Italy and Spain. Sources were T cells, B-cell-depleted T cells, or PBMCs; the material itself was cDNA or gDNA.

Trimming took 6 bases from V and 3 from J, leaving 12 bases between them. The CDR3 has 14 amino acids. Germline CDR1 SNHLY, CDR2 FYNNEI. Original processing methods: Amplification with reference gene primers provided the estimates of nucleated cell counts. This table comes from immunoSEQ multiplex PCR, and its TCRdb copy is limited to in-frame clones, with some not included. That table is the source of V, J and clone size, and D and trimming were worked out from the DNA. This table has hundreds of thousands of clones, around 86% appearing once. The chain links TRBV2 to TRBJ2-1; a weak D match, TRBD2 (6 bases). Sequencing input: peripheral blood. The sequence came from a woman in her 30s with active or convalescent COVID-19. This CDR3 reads CASRTLGGYNEQFF. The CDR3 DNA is TGTGCCAGCAGGACACTCGGGGGCTACAATGAGCAGTTCTTC.